The T cell receptor (beta chain) under discussion was sequenced for a study of tumor and adjacent non-tumor tissue in lung cancer. Germline trimming cut 2 bases from V and 7 bases from J; bases unmatched to any gene: 7. Germline V lookup: CDR1 MNHNS, CDR2 SASEGT. This CDR3 is 14 amino acids long. RNA was extracted from bulk tissue without any cell sorting. This clonotype was seen a few times. TCRbeta libraries were built with three rounds of nested PCR, modified from ARM-PCR. TCRdb called the multiplex PCR reads again in MiXCR, with one record for every CDR3 protein. The table lists roughly 200,000 distinct CDR3 sequences, about 76% of them singletons, with approximately 25% in the top ten.

The J gene is TRBJ1-1, the V gene TRBV6-1; 7 nucleotides align to TRBD1. The sequencing input was lung tumor tissue. The receptor comes from a man aged 55 to 70 with non-small cell lung cancer. CDR3 protein: CASSEMYRTGEAFF. In nucleotides, the CDR3 is TGTGCCAGCAGTGAAATGTATAGGACAGGTGAAGCTTTCTTT.